These T cell receptor beta chains were read from a single sample in a study of blood T cell repertoires in COVID-19. Libraries were prepared by immunoSEQ multiplex PCR; TCRdb keeps only in-frame clonotypes and omits some of them. This table has 270,000 or so clones, roughly 88% appearing once. The sequenced sample consisted of peripheral blood. Receptors were obtained from a woman younger than 45 with active or convalescent COVID-19. CDR3s include the opening cysteine and the closing phenylalanine or tryptophan. Fields, in order: D gene, V gene, clone size, J gene, CDR3 protein, CDR3 DNA. The D gene is left open where the match is weak. The size of a clone is reported for some rows only, either as once, few or many, or as a class for expanded clones.

D gene: TRBD1
V gene: TRBV9
clone size: .
J gene: TRBJ2-7
CDR3 protein: CASSPGGTSYEQYF
CDR3 DNA: TGTGCCAGCAGCCCAGGGGGAACCTCCTACGAGCAGTACTTC

D gene: TRBD1
V gene: TRBV10-1
clone size: once
J gene: TRBJ2-1
CDR3 protein: CASSEEGANNEQFF
CDR3 DNA: TGCGCCAGCAGTGAGGAGGGGGCGAACAATGAGCAGTTCTTC

D gene: .
V gene: TRBV5-4
clone size: once
J gene: TRBJ1-1
CDR3 protein: CASSLRNSGGTEAFF
CDR3 DNA: TGTGCCAGCAGCTTGAGAAATAGCGGGGGCACTGAAGCTTTCTTT

D gene: .
V gene: TRBV5-3
clone size: .
J gene: TRBJ2-3
CDR3 protein: CARSLARGGPRRTDTQYF
CDR3 DNA: TGTGCCAGAAGCTTGGCTCGTGGGGGCCCCCGCCGCACAGATACGCAGTATTTT

D gene: .
V gene: TRBV6-5
clone size: .
J gene: TRBJ2-1
CDR3 protein: CASSYSGDALEQFF
CDR3 DNA: TGTGCCAGCAGTTACTCGGGAGATGCACTTGAGCAGTTCTTC

D gene: .
V gene: TRBV5-4
clone size: .
J gene: TRBJ2-7
CDR3 protein: CASSLARYEQYF
CDR3 DNA: TGTGCCAGCAGCTTGGCCAGGTACGAGCAGTACTTC

D gene: .
V gene: TRBV5-1
clone size: .
J gene: TRBJ1-2
CDR3 protein: CASSLAGINYGYTF
CDR3 DNA: TGCGCCAGCAGCTTAGCAGGAATAAACTATGGCTACACCTTC

D gene: .
V gene: TRBV4-3
clone size: .
J gene: TRBJ1-2
CDR3 protein: CASSQGRTSARGYTF
CDR3 DNA: TGCGCCAGCAGCCAAGGCCGCACCTCTGCACGGGGCTACACCTTC

D gene: .
V gene: TRBV28
clone size: .
J gene: TRBJ1-3
CDR3 protein: CASSLRSGNTIYF
CDR3 DNA: TGTGCCAGCAGCTTGAGGTCTGGAAACACCATATATTTT

D gene: .
V gene: TRBV29-1
clone size: .
J gene: TRBJ1-2
CDR3 protein: CSVQETGINYGYTF
CDR3 DNA: TGCAGCGTTCAAGAAACAGGGATTAACTATGGCTACACCTTC

D gene: TRBD2
V gene: TRBV4-3
clone size: .
J gene: TRBJ2-5
CDR3 protein: CASSRVIGGGSETQYF
CDR3 DNA: TGCGCCAGCAGCCGGGTCATTGGGGGGGGATCAGAGACCCAGTACTTC

D gene: .
V gene: TRBV6-1
clone size: .
J gene: TRBJ1-1
CDR3 protein: CASSERGWGTEAFF
CDR3 DNA: TGTGCCAGCAGTGAAAGGGGCTGGGGCACTGAAGCTTTCTTT

D gene: TRBD1
V gene: TRBV6-6
clone size: few
J gene: TRBJ1-6
CDR3 protein: CASMEAGGSSPLHF
CDR3 DNA: TGTGCCAGCATGGAAGCAGGGGGTTCTTCACCCCTCCACTTT

D gene: TRBD1
V gene: TRBV30
clone size: .
J gene: TRBJ1-2
CDR3 protein: CAWSPGTGNGYTF
CDR3 DNA: TGTGCCTGGAGTCCCGGGACAGGGAACGGCTACACCTTC

D gene: TRBD1
V gene: TRBV6-1
clone size: .
J gene: TRBJ1-6
CDR3 protein: CASSDEGARSSPLHF
CDR3 DNA: TGTGCCAGCAGTGACGAGGGGGCGCGAAGTTCACCCCTCCACTTT

D gene: .
V gene: TRBV7-7
clone size: once
J gene: TRBJ2-7
CDR3 protein: CASSAGASYEQYF
CDR3 DNA: TGTGCTAGCAGCGCAGGGGCCTCCTACGAGCAGTACTTC

D gene: .
V gene: TRBV9
clone size: .
J gene: TRBJ1-2
CDR3 protein: CASSGPGSVPRDGYTF
CDR3 DNA: TGTGCCAGCAGCGGGCCAGGGTCGGTACCTCGCGATGGCTACACCTTC

D gene: TRBD1
V gene: TRBV18
clone size: once
J gene: TRBJ2-4
CDR3 protein: CASSPPGQGLNIQYF
CDR3 DNA: TGTGCCAGCTCACCTCCGGGACAGGGGTTAAACATTCAGTACTTC

D gene: .
V gene: TRBV6-6
clone size: .
J gene: TRBJ1-5
CDR3 protein: CASSYRGAVEPQHF
CDR3 DNA: TGTGCCAGCAGTTACAGGGGTGCGGTGGAGCCCCAGCATTTT

D gene: .
V gene: TRBV6-2/TRBV6-3
clone size: .
J gene: TRBJ2-7
CDR3 protein: CASSSRTVSIDEQYF
CDR3 DNA: TGTGCCAGCAGTTCGAGGACAGTCAGCATCGACGAGCAGTACTTC

D gene: .
V gene: TRBV6-1
clone size: .
J gene: TRBJ1-2
CDR3 protein: CASSEQEDYYGYTF
CDR3 DNA: TGTGCCAGCAGTGAACAAGAGGACTACTATGGCTACACCTTC

D gene: TRBD1
V gene: TRBV9
clone size: .
J gene: TRBJ2-2
CDR3 protein: CASSGIHRGDTGELFF
CDR3 DNA: TGTGCCAGCAGCGGAATACACAGGGGTGACACCGGGGAGCTGTTTTTT

D gene: TRBD1
V gene: TRBV7-2
clone size: .
J gene: TRBJ2-5
CDR3 protein: CASSPRRTGGETQYF
CDR3 DNA: TGTGCCAGCAGCCCCCGAAGGACAGGGGGAGAGACCCAGTACTTC